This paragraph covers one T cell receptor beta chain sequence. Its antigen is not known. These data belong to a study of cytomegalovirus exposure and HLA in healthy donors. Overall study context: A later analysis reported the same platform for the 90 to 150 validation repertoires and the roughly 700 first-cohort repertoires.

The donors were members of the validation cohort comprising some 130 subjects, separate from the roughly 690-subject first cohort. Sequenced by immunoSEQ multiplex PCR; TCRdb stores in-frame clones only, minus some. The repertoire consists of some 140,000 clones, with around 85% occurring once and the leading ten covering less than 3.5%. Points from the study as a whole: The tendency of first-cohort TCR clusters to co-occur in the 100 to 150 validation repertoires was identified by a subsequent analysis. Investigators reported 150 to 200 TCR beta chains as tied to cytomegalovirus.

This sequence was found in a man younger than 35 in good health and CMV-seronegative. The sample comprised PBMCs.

DNA of the CDR3: TGTGCCAGCAGTTCCCTAACTCTTGGCGAGCAGTACTTC. This codes for CASSSLTLGEQYF. The J gene is TRBJ2-7, the V gene TRBV28; D is unresolved. Germline V gene sequence: CDR1 MDHEN, CDR2 SYDVKM. The V and J ends lost 4 bases and 6 bases respectively, with 13 bases between them. CDR3 length equals 13 residues.